Listed below are T cell receptor beta chains from one sample, sequenced in a study of T-cell reconstitution after alpha-beta-depleted transplantation in children. TCRdb analysed the PCR reads with MiXCR anew, one entry per CDR3 protein. This sample has approximately 150,000 distinct CDR3 sequences; more than 8% occur once, and the top ten carry approximately 18%. The source material was PBMCs, mostly from graft donor cells, sampled 180 days after TCRalphabeta/CD19-depleted stem cell transplant. These receptors came from a female patient between 2 and 15 years old who had a stem cell transplant for congenital amegakaryocytic thrombocytopenia, so the T cells may come from the graft donor. Both conserved end residues are part of each CDR3.

TRBJ2-3,TRBV2,16,CASSWDRELSTDTQYF
TRBJ2-1,TRBV10-3,16,CAIRTSGGNSYNEQFF
TRBJ2-7,TRBV10-3,14,CAISTGWEADEQYF
TRBJ2-4,TRBV3-1,13,CASSQLAKNIQYF
TRBJ2-5,TRBV15,18,CATSRDAPRKVKWETQYF
TRBJ1-4,TRBV5-1,13,CASSPGTGEKLFF
TRBJ2-1,TRBV5-1,18,CASSLSYGGRRSYNEQFF
TRBJ2-3,TRBV7-6,16,CASSPKGQGTSDTQYF
TRBJ2-2,TRBV7-9,14,CASQAGSNTGELFF
TRBJ2-7,TRBV20-1,14,CSAHHTSIPSEQYF
TRBJ2-3,TRBV20-1,15,CSAPGDSRGTDTQYF
TRBJ2-3,TRBV2,15,CATPRSGRGTDTQYF
TRBJ1-2,TRBV20-1,11,CSAYRSYGYTF
TRBJ2-1,TRBV3-1,16,CASSQDDSLTYNEQFF
TRBJ2-3,TRBV5-4,15,CASSPIQVGADTQYF
TRBJ2-7,TRBV11-3,13,CASSLGQDYEQYF
TRBJ2-7,TRBV20-1,12,CSAADDGDEQYF
TRBJ2-5,TRBV3-1,16,CASSQDLATPWETQYF
TRBJ2-1,TRBV20-1,15,CSANPIIGSYNEQFF
TRBJ2-7,TRBV25-1,13,CASSDPRHYEQYF
TRBJ2-1,TRBV7-2,14,CASSNSGLAAEQFF
TRBJ2-3,TRBV6-5,15,CASSRTSGGTDTQYF
TRBJ1-2,TRBV5-1,12,CASSRWDRGHTF
TRBJ2-7,TRBV5-1,15,CASSLVASGQSEQYF
TRBJ2-2,TRBV29-1,14,CSVGPGTHTGELFF
TRBJ2-2,TRBV20-1,15,CSARGLAGGTGELFF
TRBJ2-7,TRBV7-9,13,CASSLEPGAEQYF
TRBJ1-3,TRBV3-1,15,CASSQAGFSGNTIYF
TRBJ2-5,TRBV29-1,14,CSVEPRGREETQYF
TRBJ2-3,TRBV6-5,14,CASSYPGRTDTQYF
TRBJ2-3,TRBV27,14,CASSLQLGADTQYF
TRBJ2-2,TRBV5-1,14,CASSLTRYTGELFF
TRBJ1-1,TRBV5-1,15,CASSLDSGRGTEAFF
TRBJ2-5,TRBV27,15,CASSRPGLGQETQYF
TRBJ1-3,TRBV6-5,14,CASSSGGFGNTIYF
TRBJ2-7,TRBV4-1,15,CASSQGARGLGEQYF
TRBJ2-3,TRBV2,12,CASRYLTDTQYF
TRBJ2-7,TRBV7-9,12,CASSLQAYEQYF
TRBJ1-1,TRBV10-3,14,CAISAAGGVTEAFF
TRBJ2-3,TRBV5-1,14,CASMLTSRTDTQYF
TRBJ2-4,TRBV20-1,16,CSAMRLAGARLNIQYF
TRBJ2-7,TRBV3-1,12,CASSHGTPEQYF
TRBJ1-5,TRBV4-1,15,CASSQGQGEIQPQHF
TRBJ1-5,TRBV12-3/TRBV12-4,13,CASSAQANQPQHF
TRBJ2-2,TRBV30,13,CAWSVRDDGELFF
TRBJ2-7,TRBV12-3/TRBV12-4,14,CASSAGPGDYEQYF
TRBJ1-2,TRBV27,15,CASTALRDGNYGYTF
TRBJ1-1,TRBV20-1,19,CSARHIRDRGLLMNTEAFF
TRBJ2-5,TRBV29-1,13,CSVDPGLQETQYF
TRBJ1-2,TRBV5-1,14,CASSLEGLNYGYTF